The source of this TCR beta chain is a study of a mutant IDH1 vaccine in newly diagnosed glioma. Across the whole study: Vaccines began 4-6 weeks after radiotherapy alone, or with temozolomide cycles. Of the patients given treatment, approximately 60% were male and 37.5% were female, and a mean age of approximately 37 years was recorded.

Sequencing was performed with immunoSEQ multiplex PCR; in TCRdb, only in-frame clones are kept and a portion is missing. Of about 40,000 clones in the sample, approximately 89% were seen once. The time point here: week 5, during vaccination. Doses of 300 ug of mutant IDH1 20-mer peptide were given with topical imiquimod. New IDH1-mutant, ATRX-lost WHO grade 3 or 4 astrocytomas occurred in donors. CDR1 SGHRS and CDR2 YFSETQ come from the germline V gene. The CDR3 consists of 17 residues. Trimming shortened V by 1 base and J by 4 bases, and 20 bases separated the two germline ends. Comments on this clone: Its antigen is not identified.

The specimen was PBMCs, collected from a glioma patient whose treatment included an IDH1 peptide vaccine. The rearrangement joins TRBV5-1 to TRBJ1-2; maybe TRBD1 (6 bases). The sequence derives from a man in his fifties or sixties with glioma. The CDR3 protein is CASSLWGRVSFGYGYTF. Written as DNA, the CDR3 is TGCGCCAGCAGCTTGTGGGGGCGCGTGAGCTTCGGCTATGGCTACACCTTC.